This T cell receptor (beta chain) was documented in a study of T-cell memory formation after mild COVID-19. The germline V gene encodes CDR1 MNHNY and CDR2 SVGAGI (reference sequence). J was trimmed by 1 base and V by 2 bases; bases with no gene match: 10. This CDR3 spans 17 amino acids. 5'RACE primed at constant segments yielded TCR alpha and TCR beta cDNA libraries bearing sample barcodes and UMIs. TCRdb called the 5' RACE reads again in MiXCR, with one record for every CDR3 protein. The sample records around 440,000 distinct CDR3 sequences, 18% being singletons. With respect to this clonotype: Antigen specificity is unknown.

Study-level findings and limits: Chiefly within CM and EM were the contracting CD4+ clones; CD8+ ones were within EMRA. Clones contracting across day 15 to 85 had a balanced CD4/CD8 profile; later expanding clones leaned CD4+. Clones from the second wave (peaking day 37) had unconfirmed SARS-CoV-2 specificity.

Material for sequencing was PBMCs or a T cell subset sorted from them (not recorded which). The chain recombines TRBV6-6 with TRBJ1-2; TRBD1 matches at 7 bases. This clonotype was sampled from an adult woman who had mild COVID-19 (a few samples of this study predate the infection). Cell type and time point are not known. The CDR3 spells CASSYPMRAGGNYGYTF. As DNA, the CDR3 is TGTGCCAGCAGTTACCCGATGAGGGCAGGGGGTAACTATGGCTACACCTTC.